This T cell receptor beta chain originates from a study of type 1 and type 2 diabetes patients. Looking at the study overall: From PBMCs, CD4+ and CD8+ T cells were isolated by magnetic microbeads. Study results and caveats: Highly-expanded CD4+ clones were few in type 2 diabetes, median one, roughly 4% of reads.

This CDR3 has 15 residues. From germline, CDR1 is SQVTM and CDR2 ANQGSEA. V lost 2 bases, J lost 5 bases, and 18 bases lay in between. This clonotype was counted between two and nine times. Its target is unknown. PCR was run on genomic DNA. Amplification of the beta chain CDR3 used 30 forward and 13 reverse multiplex primers. TCRdb re-derived calls from the multiplex PCR reads in MiXCR, one entry per CDR3 protein. The table includes about 290,000 distinct CDR3 sequences, approximately 50% detected once. The chain joins TRBV29-1 to TRBJ1-1, with a possible D match to TRBD1 (5 bases). The sequence derives from a man aged 18 to 30 with type 2 diabetes. The sample was peripheral blood mononuclear cells (PBMCs). The CDR3 protein is CSVELGQGSGTEAFF. In DNA form, the CDR3 reads TGCAGCGTTGAACTGGGGCAGGGTAGTGGGACTGAAGCTTTCTTT.